This T cell receptor beta chain appears in the sequencing data of a study of blood T cells in healthy people across ages. About the study: About one barcoded beta molecule per two T cells was the capture yield of template switching. General study results and limits: It was not known whether donors were CMV positive (a possible confounder of expanded clonotype changes). The unsorted PBMCs prevented any conclusive comparison of naive versus antigen-experienced cells.

In the case of this clonotype: Antigen specificity is unknown.

CDR1 is MDHEN, CDR2 SYDVKM, per germline. This CDR3 region has 15 residues. The ends were cut back, 4 bases at V and 2 bases at J, with 12 bases in the middle. With a J-beta primer mix and a sample-barcoded 5' primer, a second PCR ran about 7 to 12 cycles. TCRdb used MiXCR to reprocess the 5' RACE reads, holding one entry per CDR3 protein. The sample has about a million distinct CDR3 sequences, just over 50% seen once; the top ten hold roughly 23%. PBMCs, at least 7 million per sample, were isolated. Sequencing was carried out using blood. The chain is built from TRBV28 and TRBJ2-1; D unclear. The receptor was isolated from a woman aged 55-69 years in good health. The CDR3 bases are TGTGCCAGCAGTTCCCGGCTTTCCCCCTACAATGAGCAGTTCTTC. Translation gives CASSSRLSPYNEQFF.